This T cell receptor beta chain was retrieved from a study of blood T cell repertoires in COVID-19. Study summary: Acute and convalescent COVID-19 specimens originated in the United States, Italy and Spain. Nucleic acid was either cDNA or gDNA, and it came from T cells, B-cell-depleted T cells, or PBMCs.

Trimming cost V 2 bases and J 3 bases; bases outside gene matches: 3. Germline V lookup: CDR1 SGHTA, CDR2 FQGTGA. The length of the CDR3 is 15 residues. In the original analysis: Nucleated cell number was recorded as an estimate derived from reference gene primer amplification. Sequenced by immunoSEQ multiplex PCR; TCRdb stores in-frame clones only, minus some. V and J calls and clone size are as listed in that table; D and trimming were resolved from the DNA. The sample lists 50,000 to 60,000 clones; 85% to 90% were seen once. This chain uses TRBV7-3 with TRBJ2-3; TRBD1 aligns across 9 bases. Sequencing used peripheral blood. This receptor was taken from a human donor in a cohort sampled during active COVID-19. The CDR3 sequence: CASSLDRGKTDTQYF. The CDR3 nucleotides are TGTGCCAGCAGCTTAGACAGGGGGAAAACAGATACGCAGTATTTT.